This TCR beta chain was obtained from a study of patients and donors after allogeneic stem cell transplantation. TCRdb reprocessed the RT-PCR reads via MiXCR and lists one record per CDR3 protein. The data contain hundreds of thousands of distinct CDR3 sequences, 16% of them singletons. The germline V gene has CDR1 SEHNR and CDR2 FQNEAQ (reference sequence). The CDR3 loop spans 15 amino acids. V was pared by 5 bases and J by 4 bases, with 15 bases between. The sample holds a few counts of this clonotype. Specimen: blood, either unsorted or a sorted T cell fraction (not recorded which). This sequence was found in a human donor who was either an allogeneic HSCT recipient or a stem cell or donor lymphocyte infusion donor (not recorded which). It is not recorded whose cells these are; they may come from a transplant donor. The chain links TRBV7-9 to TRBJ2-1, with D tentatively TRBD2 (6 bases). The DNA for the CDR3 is TGTGCCAGCAGCGCACACCGGGACTCATACAATGAGCAGTTCTTC. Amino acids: CASSAHRDSYNEQFF.